This section outlines one TCR beta chain sequence together with its context. Its antigen is still unknown. This record belongs to a study of OX40 agonist ivuxolimab in advanced cancers. Study at large: Participants averaged around 60 years of age (range roughly 23 to 80) and were roughly 80% male. Partial responses were achieved by three patients, one with hepatocellular carcinoma and two with cutaneous melanoma. The study's findings and limits: Individuals who were partial responders at 0.1-3.0 mg/kg had clonal expansion that ranked among the lowest.

Unmatched junction bases numbered 5, after V lost 3 bases and J lost 0 bases. The CDR3 is made up of 17 amino acids. The V gene's germline CDR1 is LNHNV and CDR2 YYDKDF (reference sequence). People who had autoimmune disease history or systemic immunosuppression were excluded. TCRdb keeps only in-frame clones here, not all; method: immunoSEQ multiplex PCR. This sample carries 40,000 to 55,000 clones, 88% of them seen once, and the ten largest clones take less than 15%. This sequence was found in an adult with an advanced solid tumor such as melanoma, head and neck, liver or kidney cancer. The chain couples TRBV15 to TRBJ2-3; 11 bases map to TRBD2. Sample: CD4+ or CD8+ T cells sorted from blood, taken in a trial of the OX40 agonist ivuxolimab. CDR3 sequence: CATSRTSGIRSTDTQYF. The CDR3 bases are TGTGCCACCAGCAGGACTAGCGGGATACGTAGCACAGATACGCAGTATTTT.